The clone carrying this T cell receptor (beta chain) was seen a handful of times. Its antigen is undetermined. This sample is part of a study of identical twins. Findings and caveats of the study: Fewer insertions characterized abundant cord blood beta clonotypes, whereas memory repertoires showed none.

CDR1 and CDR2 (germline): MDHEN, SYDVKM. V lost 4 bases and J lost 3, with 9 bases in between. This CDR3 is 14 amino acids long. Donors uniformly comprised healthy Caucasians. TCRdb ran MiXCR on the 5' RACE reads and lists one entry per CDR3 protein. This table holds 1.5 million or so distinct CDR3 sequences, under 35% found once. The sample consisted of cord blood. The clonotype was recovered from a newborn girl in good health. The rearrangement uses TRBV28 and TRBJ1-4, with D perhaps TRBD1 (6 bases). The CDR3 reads CASSSGGANEKLFF. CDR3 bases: TGTGCCAGCAGTTCTGGGGGCGCTAATGAAAAACTGTTTTTT.